Listed below are T cell receptor beta chains from one sample, sequenced in a study of blood T cells in healthy people across ages. TCRdb re-derived calls from the 5' RACE reads in MiXCR, one entry per CDR3 protein. The profile shows around 800,000 distinct CDR3 sequences, roughly 25% of them singletons. These data were also filed under a second study, of T cells of mothers and their children.

The source material was blood. Receptors originate from a boy between 10 and 17 years old in good health. Each CDR3 is given with its conserved first and last residue. The D gene is left open where the match is weak. The size entry is marked missing in some rows and otherwise reads once, few, many or a size class.

.	TRBV9	many	TRBJ2-2	TGTGCCAGCAGCGTAGCGGGCAGGGGGAGGACCGGGGAGCTGTTTTTT	CASSVAGRGRTGELFF
.	TRBV6-5	few	TRBJ1-4	TGTGCCAGCAGTTACTCTAGGGACCGGGGGAGTGAAAAACTGTTTTTT	CASSYSRDRGSEKLFF
TRBD1	TRBV2	few	TRBJ1-1	TGTGCCAGCAGCCGACAGGGACTTTACAGTGAAGCTTTCTTT	CASSRQGLYSEAFF
.	TRBV7-9	few	TRBJ2-7	TGTGCCAGCAGCTTGTCCCCCGCTTACGAGCAGTACTTC	CASSLSPAYEQYF
TRBD1	TRBV30	few	TRBJ2-1	TGTGCACGGACAGGGACGGGTGAGCAGTTCTTC	CARTGTGEQFF
.	TRBV5-5	.	TRBJ2-7	TGTGCCAGCAGCCCCATGGGTAGCTTCTACGAGCAGTACTTC	CASSPMGSFYEQYF
.	TRBV5-5	.	TRBJ1-5	TGTGCCAGCAGCTTGAGTCAGGCGGTATCGACTCGGCCCCAGCATTTT	CASSLSQAVSTRPQHF
TRBD2	TRBV29-1	few	TRBJ2-1	TGCAGCGTCCGAGCGGGGGGCCCCAACAATGAGCAGTTCTTC	CSVRAGGPNNEQFF
TRBD2	TRBV5-1	.	TRBJ2-1	TGCGCCAGCAGCCCGCTAGCGGGGGAGAACAATGAGCAGTTCTTC	CASSPLAGENNEQFF
.	TRBV20-1	.	TRBJ2-5	TGCAGTGCTAGCGGCGAACGGGAGACCCAGTACTTC	CSASGERETQYF
TRBD1	TRBV5-1	.	TRBJ2-5	TGCGCCAGCAGGGACAGGGAAAGCGGTGAAGAGACCCAGTACTTC	CASRDRESGEETQYF
.	TRBV14	.	TRBJ2-1	TGTGCCAGCAGCCAAGTTGCAGCCTACAATGAGCAGTTCTTC	CASSQVAAYNEQFF
.	TRBV7-9	few	TRBJ2-7	TGTGCCAGCAGCTTAGGGGGGAGATTGCGCGAGCAGTACTTC	CASSLGGRLREQYF
.	TRBV30	.	TRBJ2-6	TGTGCCTGGAGACCAAGGGCGACCTCTGGGGCCAACGTCCTGACTTTC	CAWRPRATSGANVLTF
TRBD1	TRBV6-5	few	TRBJ2-1	TGTGCCAGCACAATGGGACAGGGGGGGGGTGAGCAGTTCTTC	CASTMGQGGGEQFF
.	TRBV20-1	.	TRBJ2-7	TGCAGTGCGATATCAGGGTTATCCTACGAGCAGTACTTC	CSAISGLSYEQYF
TRBD1	TRBV10-3	.	TRBJ2-7	TGTGCCACCATCCAGGGAGACAGGGGCTACGAGCAGTACTTC	CATIQGDRGYEQYF
.	TRBV7-9	once	TRBJ1-2	TGTGCCAGCAGCGACTACAGGGCTCGCGGCTACACCTTC	CASSDYRARGYTF
TRBD2	TRBV29-1	.	TRBJ2-5	TGCAGCGTTTTGGGGGGGGAGACCCAGTACTTC	CSVLGGETQYF